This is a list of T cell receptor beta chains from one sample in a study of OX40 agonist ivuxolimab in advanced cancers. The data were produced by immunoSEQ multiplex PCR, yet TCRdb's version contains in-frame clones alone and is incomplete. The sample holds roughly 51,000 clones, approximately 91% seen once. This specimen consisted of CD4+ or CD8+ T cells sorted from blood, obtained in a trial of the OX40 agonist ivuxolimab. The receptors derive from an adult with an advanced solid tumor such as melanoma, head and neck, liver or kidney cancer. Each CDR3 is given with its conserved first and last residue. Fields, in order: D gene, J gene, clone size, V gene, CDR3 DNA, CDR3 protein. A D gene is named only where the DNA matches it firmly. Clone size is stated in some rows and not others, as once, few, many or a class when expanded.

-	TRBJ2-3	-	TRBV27	TGTGCCAGCAGTCCTGGGGGGACACCTCGCACAGATACGCAGTATTTT	CASSPGGTPRTDTQYF
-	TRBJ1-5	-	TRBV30	TGTGCCTGGGGACTCGTGGGGGAAAATCAGCCCCAGCATTTT	CAWGLVGENQPQHF
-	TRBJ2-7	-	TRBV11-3	TGTGCCAGCAGCTTAAGTCGGACAAACTACGAGCAGTACTTC	CASSLSRTNYEQYF
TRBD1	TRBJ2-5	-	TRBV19	TGTGCCAGTAGTATATTTGAGACAGGGGGAAGAGAGACCCAGTACTTC	CASSIFETGGRETQYF
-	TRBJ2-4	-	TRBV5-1	TGCGCCAGCAGCTTGGGGGACTCAGGAGCCAAAAACATTCAGTACTTC	CASSLGDSGAKNIQYF
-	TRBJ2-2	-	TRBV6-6	TGTGCCGTCAAACCGCAAGGCTGGACCACCACCGGGGAGCTGTTTTTT	CAVKPQGWTTTGELFF
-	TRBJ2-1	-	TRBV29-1	TGCAGCGTTGACGCCATTTACAATGAGCAGTTCTTC	CSVDAIYNEQFF
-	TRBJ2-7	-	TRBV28	TGTGCCAGCACGTATCTAGCGTACGAGCAGTACTTC	CASTYLAYEQYF
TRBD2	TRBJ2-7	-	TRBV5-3	TGTGCCAGAAGCTCGGCGGGCGCTAGCGGGAACTACGAGCAGTACTTC	CARSSAGASGNYEQYF
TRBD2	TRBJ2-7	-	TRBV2	TGTGCCAGCAGTGTCAGTACGGGGCGTCTAGCGGGACCCGAGCAGTACTTC	CASSVSTGRLAGPEQYF
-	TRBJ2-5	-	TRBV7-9	TGTGCCAGCAGCTTATCCTGGTTGGCAAAAAAGACCCAGTACTTC	CASSLSWLAKKTQYF
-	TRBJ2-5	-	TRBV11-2	TGTGCCAGCAGCTTAGGGAGGGCCCGAGAGACCCAGTACTTC	CASSLGRARETQYF
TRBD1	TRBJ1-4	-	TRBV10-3	TGTGCCATCAGGGGGACAGAGAATGAAAAACTGTTTTTT	CAIRGTENEKLFF
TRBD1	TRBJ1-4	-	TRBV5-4	TGTGCCAGCAGCTTTCAGACAGGGGGCAGTGAAAAACTGTTTTTT	CASSFQTGGSEKLFF
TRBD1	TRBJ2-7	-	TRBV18	TGTGCCAGCTCACAAGGGGGGACAGGGACCTACGAGCAGTACTTC	CASSQGGTGTYEQYF
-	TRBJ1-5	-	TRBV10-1	TGCGCCAGCAGTGAGAACCAAGAAATGGAGGGGAGTCAGCCCCAGCATTTT	CASSENQEMEGSQPQHF
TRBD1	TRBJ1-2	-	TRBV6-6	TGTGCCAGCAGGGCAGGGGGCTATGGCTACACCTTC	CASRAGGYGYTF
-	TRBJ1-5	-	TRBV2	TGTGCCAGCAGCCGATTTGGCAGCAATCAGCCCCAGCATTTT	CASSRFGSNQPQHF
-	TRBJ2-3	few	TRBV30	TGTGCCTGGAGTCAGGGTAGCTCTAGCACAGATACGCAGTATTTT	CAWSQGSSSTDTQYF
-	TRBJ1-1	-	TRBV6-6	TGTGCCAGCAGTTACGACGTTTCTGAAGCTTTCTTT	CASSYDVSEAFF
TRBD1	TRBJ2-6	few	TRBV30	TGTGCCTCTGGACAGGGGTTAGTCTTAGTGGCCAACGTCCTGACTTTC	CASGQGLVLVANVLTF
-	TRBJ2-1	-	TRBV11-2	TGTGCCAGCAGCTTAGGCCAGTTCTCCTACAATGAGCAGTTCTTC	CASSLGQFSYNEQFF
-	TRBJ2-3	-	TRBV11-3	TGTGCCAGCAGCTTAGACCAGGGAACAGATACGCAGTATTTT	CASSLDQGTDTQYF
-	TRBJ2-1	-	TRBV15	TGTGCCACCAGCGGGGACATTGTGGGTGAGCAGTTCTTC	CATSGDIVGEQFF
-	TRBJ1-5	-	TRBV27	TGTGCCAGCAGCCCCAGCGGGATAAGACAGTTCCATTTT	CASSPSGIRQFHF
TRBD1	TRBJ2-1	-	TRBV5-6	TGTGCCAGCAGCTGGGGACAGAACTACAATGAGCAGTTCTTC	CASSWGQNYNEQFF
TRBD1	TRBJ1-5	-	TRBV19	TGTGCCAGTAGTATAGAAACCCTCGGACAGGGTCAGGGAAATCAGCCCCAGCATTTT	CASSIETLGQGQGNQPQHF
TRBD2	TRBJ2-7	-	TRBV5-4	TGTGCCAGCAGCTCTTCACTAGCGGGGACCTCCTACGAGCAGTACTTC	CASSSSLAGTSYEQYF
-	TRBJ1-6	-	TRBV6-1	TGTGCCAGCATGAACCCCCCGAATAATTCACCCCTCCACTTT	CASMNPPNNSPLHF
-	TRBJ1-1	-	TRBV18	TGTGCCAGCTCACCAAAAAGTCTGAACACTGAAGCTTTCTTT	CASSPKSLNTEAFF
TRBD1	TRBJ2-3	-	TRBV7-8	TGTGCCAGCAGGCCACGGACAGGGAGAGGCACAGATACGCAGTATTTT	CASRPRTGRGTDTQYF
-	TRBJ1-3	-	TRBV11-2	TGTGCCAGCAGCCCCCGGGTCTTCTCTGGAAACACCATATATTTT	CASSPRVFSGNTIYF
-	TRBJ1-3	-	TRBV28	TGTGCCAGCAGCCTTGACCGGCCCCCCGGTTTT	CASSLDRPPGF
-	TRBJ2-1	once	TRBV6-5	TGTGCCAGCAGTCCCGGGGGACAACCATACAATGAGCAGTTCTTC	CASSPGGQPYNEQFF
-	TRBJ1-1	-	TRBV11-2	TGTGCCAGCAGCTCGGGCCGTGGATACAGCATTAGGAACACTGAAGCTTTCTTT	CASSSGRGYSIRNTEAFF
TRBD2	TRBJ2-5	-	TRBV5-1	TGCGCCAGCAGCTTGTTAGGGACTAGCGGGGCTGAGTACCAAGAGACCCAGTACTTC	CASSLLGTSGAEYQETQYF